This record looks at one T cell receptor beta chain sequence and its context. The V gene end was trimmed by 3 bases and the J gene end by 5 bases; junction bases not matched to a gene: 6. Germline V lookup: CDR1 GTSNPN, CDR2 SVGIG (reference sequence). The CDR3 totals 13 residues. The data belong to a study of graft-versus-host responses after intestinal transplantation. In the study overall: Anti-thymocyte globulin induction preceded about 3 years of tacrolimus and steroid maintenance in all recipients.

Generated by immunoSEQ multiplex PCR, the TCRdb table keeps only in-frame clones and is missing some. Of 15,000 to 20,000 clones in the sample, about a third are singletons; the top ten hold approximately 2%. This receptor was taken from a human patient who was an organ donor for intestinal transplantation. Source: alloreactive CD4+ T cells from a mixed lymphocyte reaction culture, taken before transplantation. Subset in this sample: CFSE-low proliferating T cells sorted from roughly 6-day pre-transplant mixed lymphocyte reaction (GvH or HvG direction). This chain connects TRBV30 to TRBJ1-2; 7 bases match TRBD1. As DNA, the CDR3 is TGTGCCTGGAGCTCTACAGGGGTGTATGGCTACACCTTC. The encoded protein is CAWSSTGVYGYTF. The complete variable domain, with remaining parts taken from reference TRBV30 and TRBJ1-2, reads SQTIHQWPATLVQPVGSPLSLECTVEGTSNPNLYWYRQAAGRGLQLLFYSVGIGQISSEVPQNLSASRPQDRQFILSSKKLLLSDSGFYLCAWSSTGVYGYTFGSGTRLTVV.